This T cell receptor beta chain was captured by sequencing in a study of early T cells in non-severe SARS-CoV-2 infection. Study at large: The chains were unpaired, and the sequenced material was bulk RNA from unsorted whole blood.

Attached unique molecular identifiers marked individual cDNA molecules. TCRdb reprocessed the 5' RACE reads via MiXCR and lists one record per CDR3 protein. The sample has about 80,000 distinct CDR3 sequences; 4.5% to 6% are singletons. Trimming left V 4 bases short and J 0 bases short, with 10 bases between. The CDR3 is made up of 15 amino acids. Germline V CDR1 and CDR2: LNHDA, SQIVND (reference sequence). The study, taken as a whole, reports: In VDJdb matching, anti-spike CD8 responses were favored while private and CD4 specificities went missing.

This clonotype has ten or more counts. Its antigen is unknown. The sequence was obtained from an adult who was a healthcare worker with PCR-confirmed SARS-CoV-2 infection or an uninfected control (not recorded which). The J gene is TRBJ1-5, the V gene TRBV19, with D perhaps TRBD1 (6 bases). Sequenced here: whole blood, sampled at baseline. CDR3 in DNA: TGTGCCAGTAGTACAGGGGCCTATAGCAATCAGCCCCAGCATTTT. Its protein product is CASSTGAYSNQPQHF.